A single TCR beta chain is shown here with its context. The specificity of this receptor is unknown. No quality values exist for individual bases; no much larger clone is one base distant. From cysteine to phenylalanine, the CDR3 is 14 amino acids long. The read is trimmed to its CDR3 DNA, 42 bases read in frame from base 1. The V and J ends are trimmed by 9 bases and 3 bases, leaving 18 bases between them. The data originate from a study of PD-L1 blockade in urothelial cancer (dated by TCRdb to 2017 to 2019). Regarding the complete study: Every patient began therapy in the mid-2010s and was given atezolizumab 1,200 mg intravenously every 3 weeks. About 85% of the roughly 29 patients were males with bladder-origin urothelial cancer, and about 60% of the 29 reported a prior smoking history. Patients had an ECOG performance status of 0 or 1 and had received between 0 and 3 prior chemotherapy regimens. Blood samples were analyzed at 3 weeks after treatment start (second dose) and at 6 weeks after treatment start. Blood samples gave a median of approximately 150,000 T cells and approximately 81,000 unique TCRs, with a median clonality of 0.080. The study, an exploratory multi-omic analysis, examined somatic, immune and clinical correlates of response to PD-L1 blockade with atezolizumab in urothelial cancer. Pretreatment tumor samples and matched peripheral blood, collected serially before and after atezolizumab treatment, underwent TCR sequencing. Durable clinical benefit was defined as a progression-free survival longer than 6 months, and TCR features were additionally tested against progression-free survival and overall survival. Whole exome sequencing and RNA sequencing of pretreatment tumors were performed alongside TCR sequencing in the same patients. Nine patients reached durable clinical benefit, while 15 to 25 patients did not. Around 30 patients had pretreatment blood TCR-seq, about 24 had at least one posttreatment blood collection, and about 24 had tumor TCR-seq.

To estimate absolute template abundance from read counts, synthetic TCR analog templates were spiked into each PCR. The immunoSEQ assay was used to amplify TCRbeta CDR3 regions from genomic DNA with bias-controlled V and J gene primers. Sequencing of rearranged TCRbeta segments was done at approximately 20X coverage. Under the source paper's analysis protocol: Sequencing errors were corrected by clustering and CDR3s were annotated against IMGT to assign V, D and J genes. Out-of-frame and stop-codon sequences were excluded, and only productive TCRbeta rearrangements were used in downstream analyses. Clonality was computed as one minus Shannon entropy normalized by the log of the number of unique productive sequences. Clones differing between time points or between blood and tumor were identified by Fisher's exact test with Benjamini-Hochberg correction at adjusted p below 0.01. The immuneACCESS repertoire file appears here via TCRdb, limited to in-frame rearrangements. These files lack a portion of the clones; in checked studies, under half of the deficit traces to unresolved V genes, and the cause of the others is not known. From that table come the V and J calls and clone size; the DNA was used to work out D and trimming. Here the sample has 30,000 to 40,000 clones; approximately 86% occur a single time. Roughly 15% of the sample goes to the ten largest clones.

Study-wide findings and limitations: Among patients with durable benefit, tumor-associated TCR clones showed greater expansion in peripheral blood 3 weeks after treatment started (n ≈ 20, p = 0.022). Improved progression-free and overall survival was found to be associated with pretreatment peripheral blood TCR clonality below the median. Because of the small sample size (n ≈ 31) and the many exploratory analyses performed, the results are intended to be regarded as hypothesis-generating.

The time point label of this sample denotes: pretreatment peripheral blood. The cohort included 25 to 30 patients with locally advanced or metastatic urothelial carcinoma who were treated at Memorial Sloan Kettering on a trial protocol. Peripheral blood mononuclear cells were collected pretreatment and during treatment, with between 1 and 8 total time points obtained per patient. The Qiagen DNeasy Blood extraction kit was used to purify genomic DNA from total PBMCs and from tumor samples. PBMCs were collected pretreatment and during treatment and were isolated and stored as previously described. The receptor was isolated from a man older than 75 with urothelial cancer. This sequence uses TRBV5-3 and TRBJ1-1; too little of a D gene remains to name it. TRBV5-3 is an open reading frame whose function is uncertain. The source material was PBMCs, sampled around atezolizumab (anti-PD-L1) treatment. Here the CDR3 is given as CAKGLVREHTEAFF. The DNA is TGTGCCAAAGGTCTGGTAAGGGAGCACACTGAAGCTTTCTTT.